The present T cell receptor (beta chain) was sequenced within a study of neurological immune-mediated disorders. V was shortened by 0 bases and J by 1 base, with 8 bases between the two germline ends. Germline values: CDR1 SGHRS, CDR2 YFSETQ. The CDR3 has 14 residues. This clonotype was counted ten times or more. TCRdb re-called the 5' RACE reads through MiXCR, storing one row per CDR3 protein. The sample records about 40,000 distinct CDR3 sequences, 14% being singletons. V is TRBV5-1 and J is TRBJ2-7, with unresolved D. The receptor was isolated from a woman between 45 and 60 years old with HTLV-1-associated myelopathy (HAM/TSP). The sample taken for sequencing was PBMCs. The CDR3 DNA reads as TGCGCCAGCAGCTTGGAAGACTTTTCCTACGAGCAGTACTTC. This sequence encodes CASSLEDFSYEQYF.